Listed below are T cell receptor beta chains from one sample, sequenced in a study of STAT3 mutations in large granular lymphocyte leukemia. The method was immunoSEQ multiplex PCR; TCRdb's version includes in-frame clones alone and lacks a portion of them. In the table there are 3,000 to 4,500 clones, about 39% of which are singletons. The material sequenced was peripheral blood mononuclear cells. The receptors were sampled from a man between 60 and 70 years old with T-cell large granular lymphocyte leukemia. Some clones in this sample may be carry-over from other donors' samples. The CDR3 runs from the conserved cysteine through the conserved F or W. The D gene is left open where the match is weak. Clone size is given for some rows only: seen once, a few or many times, or a class if the clone is expanded.

d_gene	j_gene	v_gene	abundance	CDR3nt	CDR3aa
.	TRBJ2-3	TRBV18	.	TGTGCCAGCTCACCACCGGGGGGCCCAGATACGCAGTATTTT	CASSPPGGPDTQYF
.	TRBJ2-5	TRBV5-1	.	TGCGCCAGCAGCACCGGGGCTGGTGGCGTGACCCAGTACTTC	CASSTGAGGVTQYF
TRBD2	TRBJ2-3	TRBV7-9	.	TGTGCCAGCCGAAGAGCGGGGAACACAGATACGCAGTATTTT	CASRRAGNTDTQYF
TRBD1	TRBJ1-2	TRBV5-4	.	TGTGCCAGCAGCTCTGGGACAGGGCCAGGCTACACCTTC	CASSSGTGPGYTF
.	TRBJ1-5	TRBV6-5	.	TGTGCCAGCAGTTCCAACCGGGGCCATCAGCCCCAGCATTTT	CASSSNRGHQPQHF
.	TRBJ2-1	TRBV4-3	few	TGCGCCAGCAGCCAGAGCCCCGCCAATGAGCAGTTCTTC	CASSQSPANEQFF
TRBD1	TRBJ2-7	TRBV29-1	.	TGCAGTGCAGCCAAGGGACAGTACGAGCAGTACTTC	CSAAKGQYEQYF
TRBD2	TRBJ2-3	TRBV27	.	TGTGCCAGCAGTTTAGTGGCGGGGGGTGATACGCAGTATTTT	CASSLVAGGDTQYF
.	TRBJ2-7	TRBV7-9	medium-sized	TGTGCCAGCAGCCCACCCAGCAGGAGGAATTTGCGCGAGCAGTACTTC	CASSPPSRRNLREQYF
.	TRBJ2-3	TRBV5-1	.	TGCGCCAGCAGCCCGCGCACAGATACGCAGTATTTT	CASSPRTDTQYF
.	TRBJ1-2	TRBV5-6	medium-sized	TGTGCCAGCAGCTTGCCCCGGACGGCTGACTATGGCTACACCTTC	CASSLPRTADYGYTF
TRBD1	TRBJ1-1	TRBV7-2	few	TGTGCCAGTGGGCGGGACAGTTACACTGAAGCTTTCTTT	CASGRDSYTEAFF